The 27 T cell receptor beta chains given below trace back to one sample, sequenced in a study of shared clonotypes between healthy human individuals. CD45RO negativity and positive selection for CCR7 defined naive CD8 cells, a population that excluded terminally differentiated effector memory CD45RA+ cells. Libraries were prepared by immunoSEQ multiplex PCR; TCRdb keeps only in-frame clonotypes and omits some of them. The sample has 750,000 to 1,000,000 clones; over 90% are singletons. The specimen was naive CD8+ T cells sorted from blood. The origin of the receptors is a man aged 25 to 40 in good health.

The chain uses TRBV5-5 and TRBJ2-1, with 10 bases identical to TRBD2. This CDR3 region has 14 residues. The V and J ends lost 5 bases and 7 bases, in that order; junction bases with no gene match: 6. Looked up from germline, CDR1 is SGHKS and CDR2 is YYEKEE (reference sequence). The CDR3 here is CASRLAGTGNEQFF. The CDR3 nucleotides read TGTGCCAGCAGACTAGCGGGGACGGGTAATGAGCAGTTCTTC.

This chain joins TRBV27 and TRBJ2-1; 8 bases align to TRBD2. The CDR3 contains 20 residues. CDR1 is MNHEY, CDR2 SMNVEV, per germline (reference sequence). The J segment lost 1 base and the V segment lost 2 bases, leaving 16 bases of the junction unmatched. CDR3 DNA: TGTGCCAGCAGTTTAGGTTCAGCGGGAGAGGTCCTAGGGTCCTACAATGAGCAGTTCTTC. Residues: CASSLGSAGEVLGSYNEQFF.

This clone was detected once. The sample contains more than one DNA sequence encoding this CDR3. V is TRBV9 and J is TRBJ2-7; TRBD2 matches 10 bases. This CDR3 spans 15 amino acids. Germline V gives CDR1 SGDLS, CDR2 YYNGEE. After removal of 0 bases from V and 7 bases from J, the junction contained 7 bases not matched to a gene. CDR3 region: CASSVGGLAGDEQYF. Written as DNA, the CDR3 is TGTGCCAGCAGCGTAGGAGGTCTAGCGGGGGATGAGCAGTACTTC.

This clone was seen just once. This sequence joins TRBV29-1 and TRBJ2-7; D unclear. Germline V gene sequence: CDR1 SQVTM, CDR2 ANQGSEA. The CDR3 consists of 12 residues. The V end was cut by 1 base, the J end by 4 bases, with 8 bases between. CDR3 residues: CSVEGARYEQYF. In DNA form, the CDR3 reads TGCAGCGTTGAAGGGGCCCGGTACGAGCAGTACTTC.

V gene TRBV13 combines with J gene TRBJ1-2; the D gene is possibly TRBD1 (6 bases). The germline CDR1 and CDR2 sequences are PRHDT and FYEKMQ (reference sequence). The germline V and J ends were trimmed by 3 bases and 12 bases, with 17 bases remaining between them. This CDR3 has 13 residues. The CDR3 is CASSLGDTPGDTF. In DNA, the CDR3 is TGTGCCAGCAGCTTGGGGGACACCCCAGGGGACACCTTC.

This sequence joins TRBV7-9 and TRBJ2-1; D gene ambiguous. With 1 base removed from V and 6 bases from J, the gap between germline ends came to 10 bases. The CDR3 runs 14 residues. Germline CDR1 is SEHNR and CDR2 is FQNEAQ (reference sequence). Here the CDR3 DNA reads TGTGCCAGCAGCTTAGACTGGTTGGTCAATGAGCAGTTCTTC. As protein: CASSLDWLVNEQFF.

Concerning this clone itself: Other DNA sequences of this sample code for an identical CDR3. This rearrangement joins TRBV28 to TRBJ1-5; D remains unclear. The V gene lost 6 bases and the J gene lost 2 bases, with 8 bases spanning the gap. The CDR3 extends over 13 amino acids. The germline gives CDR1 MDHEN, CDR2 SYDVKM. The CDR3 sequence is CASSPRGNQPQHF. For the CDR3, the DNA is TGTGCCAGCAGCCCCCGGGGCAATCAGCCCCAGCATTTT.

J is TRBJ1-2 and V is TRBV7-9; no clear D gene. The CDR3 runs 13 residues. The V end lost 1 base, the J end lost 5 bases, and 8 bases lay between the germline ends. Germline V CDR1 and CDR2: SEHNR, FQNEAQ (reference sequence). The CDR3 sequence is CASSLGDTYGYTF. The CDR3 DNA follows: TGTGCCAGCAGCTTAGGAGACACATATGGCTACACCTTC.

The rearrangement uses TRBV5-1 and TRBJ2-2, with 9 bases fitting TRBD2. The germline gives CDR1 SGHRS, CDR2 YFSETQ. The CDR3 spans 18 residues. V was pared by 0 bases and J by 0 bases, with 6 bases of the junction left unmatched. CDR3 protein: CASSLALAGRSNTGELFF. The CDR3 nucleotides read TGCGCCAGCAGCTTGGCCCTAGCGGGGCGGTCGAACACCGGGGAGCTGTTTTTT.

CDR3 bases: TGTGCCAGTAGTACGACAGGGGAATACGAGCAGTACTTC. It codes for CASSTTGEYEQYF. The V gene is TRBV19, the J gene TRBJ2-7, with 8 bases identical to TRBD1. The trim removed 4 bases at V and 4 bases at J, leaving 3 bases unmatched. Germline CDR1 is LNHDA and CDR2 is SQIVND (reference sequence). CDR3 length equals 13 residues.

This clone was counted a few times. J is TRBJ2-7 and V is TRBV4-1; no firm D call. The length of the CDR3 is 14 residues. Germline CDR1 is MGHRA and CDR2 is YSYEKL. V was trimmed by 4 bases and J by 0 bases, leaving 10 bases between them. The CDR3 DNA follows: TGCGCCAGCAGCCTCCCCTCTAGCTCCTACGAGCAGTACTTC. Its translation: CASSLPSSSYEQYF.

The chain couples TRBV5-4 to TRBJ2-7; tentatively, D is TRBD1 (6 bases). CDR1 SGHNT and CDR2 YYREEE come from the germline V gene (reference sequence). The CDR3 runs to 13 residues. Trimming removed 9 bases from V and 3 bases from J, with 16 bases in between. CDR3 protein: CAITDTGHYEQYF. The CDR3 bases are TGTGCCATTACCGATACAGGGCACTACGAGCAGTACTTC.

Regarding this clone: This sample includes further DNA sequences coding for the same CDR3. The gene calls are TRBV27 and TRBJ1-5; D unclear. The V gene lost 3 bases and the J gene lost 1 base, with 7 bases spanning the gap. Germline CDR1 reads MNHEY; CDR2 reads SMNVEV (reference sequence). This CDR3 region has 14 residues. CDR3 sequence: CASSFGGSNQPQHF. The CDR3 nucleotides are TGTGCCAGCAGTTTTGGAGGGAGCAATCAGCCCCAGCATTTT.

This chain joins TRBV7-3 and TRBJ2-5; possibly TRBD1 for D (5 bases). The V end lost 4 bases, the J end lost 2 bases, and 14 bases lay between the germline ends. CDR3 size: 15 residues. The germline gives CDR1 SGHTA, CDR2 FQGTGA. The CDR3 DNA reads TGTGCCAGCAGCTCAAGGGGATATATTCAAGAGACCCAGTACTTC. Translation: CASSSRGYIQETQYF.

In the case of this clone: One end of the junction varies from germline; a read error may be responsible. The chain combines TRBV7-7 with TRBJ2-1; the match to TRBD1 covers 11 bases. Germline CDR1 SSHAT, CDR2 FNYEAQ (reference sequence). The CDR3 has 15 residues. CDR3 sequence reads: CASSDTGQGAGEQFF. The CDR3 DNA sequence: TGTGCTAGCAGCGACACCGGACAGGGGGCCGGTGAGCAGTTCTTC.

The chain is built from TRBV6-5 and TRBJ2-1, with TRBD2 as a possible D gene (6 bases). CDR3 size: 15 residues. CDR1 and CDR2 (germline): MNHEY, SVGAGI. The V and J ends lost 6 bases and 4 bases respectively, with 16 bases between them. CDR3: CASSPGLTLYNEQFF. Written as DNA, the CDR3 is TGTGCCAGCAGCCCAGGACTAACTCTTTACAATGAGCAGTTCTTC.

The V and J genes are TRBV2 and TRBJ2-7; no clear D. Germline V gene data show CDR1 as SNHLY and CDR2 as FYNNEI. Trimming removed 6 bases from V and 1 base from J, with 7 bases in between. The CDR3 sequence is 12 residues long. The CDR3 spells CASRDGSYEQYF. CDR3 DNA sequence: TGTGCCAGCAGGGACGGTTCCTACGAGCAGTACTTC.

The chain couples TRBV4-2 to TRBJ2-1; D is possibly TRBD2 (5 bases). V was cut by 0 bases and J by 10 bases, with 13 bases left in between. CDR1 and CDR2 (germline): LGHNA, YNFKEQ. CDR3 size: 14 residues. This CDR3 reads CASSQEEAATEQFF. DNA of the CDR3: TGTGCCAGCAGCCAAGAAGAAGCGGCAACCGAGCAGTTCTTC.

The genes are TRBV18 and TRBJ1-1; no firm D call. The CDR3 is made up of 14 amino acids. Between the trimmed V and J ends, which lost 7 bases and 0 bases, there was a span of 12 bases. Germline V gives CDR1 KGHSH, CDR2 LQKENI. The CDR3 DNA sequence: TGTGCCAGCTTCAGTGATGGAATGAACACTGAAGCTTTCTTT. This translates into CASFSDGMNTEAFF.

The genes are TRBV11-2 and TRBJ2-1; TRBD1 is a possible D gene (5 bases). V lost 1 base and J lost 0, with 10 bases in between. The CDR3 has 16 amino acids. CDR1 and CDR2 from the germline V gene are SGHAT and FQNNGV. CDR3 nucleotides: TGTGCCAGCAGCTTAGTACAAGGGGCCTCCTACAATGAGCAGTTCTTC. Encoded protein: CASSLVQGASYNEQFF.

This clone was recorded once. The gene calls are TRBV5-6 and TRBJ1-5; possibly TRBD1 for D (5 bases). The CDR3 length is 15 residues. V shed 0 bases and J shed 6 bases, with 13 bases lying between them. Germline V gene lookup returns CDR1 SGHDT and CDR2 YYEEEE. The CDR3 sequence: CASSLGSGGTQPQHF. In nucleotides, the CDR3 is TGTGCCAGCAGCTTGGGCTCGGGGGGGACTCAGCCCCAGCATTTT. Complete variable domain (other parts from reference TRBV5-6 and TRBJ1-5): DAGVTQSPTHLIKTRGQQVTLRCSPKSGHDTVSWYQQALGQGPQFIFQYYEEEERQRGNFPDRFSGHQFPNYSSELNVNALLLGDSALYLCASSLGSGGTQPQHFGDGTRLSIL.

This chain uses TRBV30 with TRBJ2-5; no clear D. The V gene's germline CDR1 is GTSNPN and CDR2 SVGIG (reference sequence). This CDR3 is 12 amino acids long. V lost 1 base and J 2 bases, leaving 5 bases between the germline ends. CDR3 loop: CAWSGTQETQYF. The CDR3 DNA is TGTGCCTGGAGTGGGACGCAAGAGACCCAGTACTTC.

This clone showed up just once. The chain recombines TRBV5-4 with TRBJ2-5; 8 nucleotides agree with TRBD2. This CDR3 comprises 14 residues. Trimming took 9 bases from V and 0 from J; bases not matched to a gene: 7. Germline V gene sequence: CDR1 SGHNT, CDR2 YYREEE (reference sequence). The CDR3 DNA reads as TGTGCCACCTGGGCTAGCGGGTACCAAGAGACCCAGTACTTC. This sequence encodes CATWASGYQETQYF.

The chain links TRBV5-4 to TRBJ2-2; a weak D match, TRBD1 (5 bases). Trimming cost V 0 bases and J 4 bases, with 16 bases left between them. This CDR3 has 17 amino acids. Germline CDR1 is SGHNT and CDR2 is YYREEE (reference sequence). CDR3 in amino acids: CASSLGLGERGTGELFF. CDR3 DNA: TGTGCCAGCAGCTTGGGGCTAGGGGAACGTGGCACCGGGGAGCTGTTTTTT.

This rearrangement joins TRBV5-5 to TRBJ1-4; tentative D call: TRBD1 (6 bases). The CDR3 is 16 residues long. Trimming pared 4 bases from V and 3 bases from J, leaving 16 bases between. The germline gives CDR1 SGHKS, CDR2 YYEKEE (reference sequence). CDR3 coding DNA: TGTGCCAGCAGCCTTAACACTGACAGGCCTAATGAAAAACTGTTTTTT. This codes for CASSLNTDRPNEKLFF.

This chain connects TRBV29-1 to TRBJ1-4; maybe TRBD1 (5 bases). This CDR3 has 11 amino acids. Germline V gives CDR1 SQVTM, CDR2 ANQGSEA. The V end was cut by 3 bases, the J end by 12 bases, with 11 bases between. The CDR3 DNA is TGCAGCGTTGACGAGGGGCTGGAACTGTTTTTT. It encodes CSVDEGLELFF. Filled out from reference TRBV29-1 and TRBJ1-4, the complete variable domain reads SAVISQKPSRDICQRGTSLTIQCQVDSQVTMMFWYRQQPGQSLTLIATANQGSEATYESGFVIDKFPISRPNLTFSTLTVSNMSPEDSSIYLCSVDEGLELFFGSGTQLSVL.

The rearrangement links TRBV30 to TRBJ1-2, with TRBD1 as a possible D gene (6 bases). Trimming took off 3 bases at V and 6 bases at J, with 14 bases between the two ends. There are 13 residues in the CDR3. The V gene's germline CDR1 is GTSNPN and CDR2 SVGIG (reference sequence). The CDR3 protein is CAWRGRGYDGYTF. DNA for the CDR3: TGTGCCTGGAGAGGCAGGGGATATGATGGCTACACCTTC.